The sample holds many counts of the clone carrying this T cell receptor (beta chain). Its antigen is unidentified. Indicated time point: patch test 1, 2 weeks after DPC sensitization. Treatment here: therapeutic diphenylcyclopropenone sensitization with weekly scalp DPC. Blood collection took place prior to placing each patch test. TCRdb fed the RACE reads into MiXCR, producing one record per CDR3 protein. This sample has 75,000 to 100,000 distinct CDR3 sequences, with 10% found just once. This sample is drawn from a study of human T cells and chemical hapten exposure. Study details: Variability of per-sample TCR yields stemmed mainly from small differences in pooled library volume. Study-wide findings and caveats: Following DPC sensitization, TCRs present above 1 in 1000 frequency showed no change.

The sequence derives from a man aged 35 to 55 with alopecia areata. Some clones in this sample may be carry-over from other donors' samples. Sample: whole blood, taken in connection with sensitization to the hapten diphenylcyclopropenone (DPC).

This CDR3 reads CASSYLAGGYSGNTIYF. The CDR3, as DNA: TGTGCCAGCAGTTACTTGGCAGGGGGCTACTCTGGAAACACCATATATTTT. The V call is TRBV6-5, the J call TRBJ1-3; 8 bases are shared with TRBD1. Germline assignment: CDR1 MNHEY and CDR2 SVGAGI. Unmatched junction bases numbered 5, after V lost 1 base and J lost 0 bases. The CDR3 runs 17 residues.